This T cell receptor beta chain was sequenced in a study of neurological immune-mediated disorders. On the study more broadly: Of the approximately 35 patients who had multiple sclerosis, around 30 had the relapsing-remitting form and 3 had the secondary progressive form.

This clonotype was counted ten times or more. Its target is unknown. Time point reported: longitudinal time-point 3. TCRdb re-called the 5' RACE reads with MiXCR, one entry per CDR3 protein. The sample has about 80,000 distinct CDR3 sequences, 4.3% seen once. The study's findings and limits: The study found no CDR3 amino acid sequences shared by expanded clones across subjects, suggesting private repertoires in all groups.

This clonotype originated in a woman aged 60-70 years with multiple sclerosis. The sequenced sample consisted of PBMCs.

The CDR3 bases are TGCGCCAGCAGCTTCGAAAAGAGAGAGACCCAGTACTTC. This sequence encodes CASSFEKRETQYF. This chain connects TRBV5-1 to TRBJ2-5; no clear D. Germline V gene sequence: CDR1 SGHRS, CDR2 YFSETQ. The V end was cut by 2 bases, the J end by 4 bases, with 9 bases between. The CDR3 totals 13 residues.